This T cell receptor (beta chain) was recovered during a study of T-cell reconstitution after alpha-beta-depleted transplantation in children. Unique molecular identifiers were used to barcode this TCRbeta library. A single record per CDR3 protein comes from TCRdb applying MiXCR to the PCR reads. This table holds roughly 500,000 distinct CDR3 sequences, 10% found once. Whole-study findings and limits: Several hundred rapidly expanded clones from non-depleted graft cells reportedly supplied alpha-beta T cells about two months post-transplant. Some patients owed their high day-60 TCRbeta diversity to surviving recipient T cells and thymic progenitors. T-cell counts and diversity at one year following transplant were attributed mainly to newly produced T cells.

The CDR3 extends over 14 amino acids. Germline lookup yields CDR1 SGHRS and CDR2 YFSETQ. V lost 4 bases and J 8 bases, leaving 18 bases between the germline ends. This clonotype was counted many times. As yet, its antigen is unknown. This clonotype originated in a child aged 2-15 years with inherited bone marrow failure, due to receive a stem cell transplant. The rearrangement joins TRBV5-1 to TRBJ1-2, with D possibly TRBD1 on 6 matching bases. The source material was PBMCs, sampled before TCRalphabeta/CD19-depleted stem cell transplant. The CDR3 spells CASSQGGTMSGYTF. CDR3 DNA: TGCGCCAGCAGCCAAGGGGGGACTATGTCGGGCTACACCTTC.